This is a list of T cell receptor beta chains from one sample in a study of CD8 T cells in Susac syndrome. A single record per CDR3 protein comes from TCRdb applying MiXCR to the immunoSEQ multiplex PCR reads. The sample carries about 200,000 distinct CDR3 sequences, roughly nine tenths recorded once. Sequences were obtained from CD4+ T cells from PBMCs. These receptors were obtained from a human donor with Susac syndrome. Both conserved end residues are part of each CDR3. D genes are given only for firm matches. Where a row states a size, it is once, few, many or the class of an expanded clone; other rows omit it.

D gene,J gene,V gene,clone size,CDR3 DNA,CDR3 protein
.,TRBJ1-2,TRBV30,.,TGTGCCTGGACTCCCATGGTCGGTGGCTACACCTTC,CAWTPMVGGYTF
TRBD2,TRBJ2-3,TRBV10-2,once,TGCGCCAGCAGTGGAGCTTTAGCGGGAAGGGGACCTAGCACAGATACGCAGTATTTT,CASSGALAGRGPSTDTQYF
.,TRBJ1-1,TRBV30,.,TGTGCCTGGAGCCAATTGGCGAGCACTGAAGCTTTCTTT,CAWSQLASTEAFF
.,TRBJ1-1,TRBV7-9,.,TGTGCCACCACTTCGACTGGAATGAACACTGAAGCTTTCTTT,CATTSTGMNTEAFF
.,TRBJ1-5,TRBV24-1,.,TGTGCCACCAGTGTTGGAGGGGCCGGTGGCAATCAGCCCCAGCATTTT,CATSVGGAGGNQPQHF
.,TRBJ1-2,TRBV5-1,.,TGCGCCAGCAGCAGGCTTTCTAACTATGGCTACACCTTC,CASSRLSNYGYTF
TRBD1,TRBJ1-4,TRBV3-1,.,TGTGCCAGCAGCCCCCGGACAGGGCATGAAAAACTGTTTTTT,CASSPRTGHEKLFF
TRBD2,TRBJ2-7,TRBV5-1,.,TGCGCCAGCAGCTCGCAATGGACTAGCGGGGCCGGCGACGAGCAGTACTTC,CASSSQWTSGAGDEQYF
TRBD2,TRBJ2-4,TRBV28,.,TGTGCCAGCAGTTTGCCGACTAGCGGGAGGGCCAAAAACATTCAGTACTTC,CASSLPTSGRAKNIQYF
TRBD2,TRBJ2-5,TRBV9,.,TGTGCCAGCAGCCCAGGACTAGCGGGAGTTTATCGAGAGACCCAGTACTTC,CASSPGLAGVYRETQYF
.,TRBJ1-6,TRBV7-2,.,TGTGCCAGCAGCCATCCCCGGGCCAATAATTCACCCCTCCACTTT,CASSHPRANNSPLHF
.,TRBJ1-5,TRBV12-3/TRBV12-4,.,TGTGCCAGCAGTTTGTTAGACACAGAATCTATGAGGCATTTT,CASSLLDTESMRHF
.,TRBJ2-2,TRBV2,.,TGTGCCAGCAGGAAGGACTCGGGGCGAGCCGGGGAGCTGTTTTTT,CASRKDSGRAGELFF
.,TRBJ1-4,TRBV11-2,.,TGTGCCAGCAGCTTTCAGGGCACGGGGAATGAAAAACTGTTTTTT,CASSFQGTGNEKLFF
.,TRBJ1-5,TRBV20-1,.,TGCAGTGCCCCCTGGGGGGCCGGGAATCAGCCCCAGCATTTT,CSAPWGAGNQPQHF
TRBD1,TRBJ1-2,TRBV20-1,.,TGCAGTGCCAAAGGGACAGCCCTCACTAACTATGGCTACACCTTC,CSAKGTALTNYGYTF
.,TRBJ2-1,TRBV7-9,.,TGTGCCAGCAGCTTAGGAGGGGGGGCGAGTAATGAGCAGTTCTTC,CASSLGGGASNEQFF